This entry lists 18 T cell receptor beta chains sequenced from one sample in a study of shared clonotypes between healthy human individuals. Measured with immunoSEQ multiplex PCR; TCRdb has only the in-frame clones, and not every one. The sample holds about 710,000 clones, roughly 72% seen once. The sequenced sample was memory CD4+ T cells sorted from blood. Subset denoted: CD45RA-negative fraction. These receptor sequences come from a woman in her twenties or thirties in good health.

This chain joins TRBV5-1 and TRBJ1-1; TRBD1 matches at 7 bases. V was clipped by 2 bases and J by 4 bases; unmatched bases: 11. This CDR3 spans 16 amino acids. Germline V gene data show CDR1 as SGHRS and CDR2 as YFSETQ. The CDR3 DNA reads as TGCGCCAGCAGCTTTCATGGACAGGTGAGGGGCACTGAAGCTTTCTTT. This gives the protein CASSFHGQVRGTEAFF. Combining the CDR3 with reference TRBV5-1 and TRBJ1-1 gives the whole variable domain KAGVTQTPRYLIKTRGQQVTLSCSPISGHRSVSWYQQTPGQGLQFLFEYFSETQRNKGNFPGRFSGRQFSNSRSEMNVSTLELGDSALYLCASSFHGQVRGTEAFFGQGTRLTVV.

This rearrangement joins TRBV7-9 to TRBJ2-3; 7 nucleotides align to TRBD2. This CDR3 region has 13 residues. Per germline, CDR1 SEHNR and CDR2 FQNEAQ (reference sequence). After removal of 9 bases from V and 1 base from J, the junction contained 4 bases not matched to a gene. The CDR3, as DNA: TGTGCCAGTACTAGCGCCCGCACAGATACGCAGTATTTT. Translating gives CASTSARTDTQYF.

The chain has TRBV10-3 and TRBJ2-3, with 11 bases matching TRBD2. The germline V gene has CDR1 ENHRY and CDR2 SYGVKD. This CDR3 has 13 residues. Germline trimming cut 11 bases from V and 3 bases from J; bases unmatched to any gene: 4. Here the CDR3 reads CASLAGATDTQYF. For the CDR3, the DNA is TGTGCCTCACTAGCGGGAGCGACAGATACGCAGTATTTT.

This rearrangement joins TRBV28 to TRBJ2-1; the match to TRBD1 covers 7 bases. The V gene end was trimmed by 2 bases and the J gene end by 3 bases; junction bases not matched to a gene: 4. Germline V gene lookup returns CDR1 MDHEN and CDR2 SYDVKM. There are 15 residues in the CDR3. The chain's CDR3 is CASSLRDRLYNEQFF. CDR3 in DNA: TGTGCCAGCAGTTTACGGGACAGACTCTACAATGAGCAGTTCTTC.

The sample holds one count of this clone. The identical CDR3 is also encoded by other nucleotide sequences in the sample. The chain uses TRBV6-5 and TRBJ2-3; no clear D. V lost 5 bases to trimming and J lost 3 bases, with 6 bases between them. This CDR3 contains 12 residues. CDR1 is MNHEY and CDR2 is SVGAGI in the germline V gene. CDR3 protein: CASSRPTDTQYF. CDR3 sequence (DNA): TGTGCCAGCAGTCGCCCAACAGATACGCAGTATTTT.

This clone has ten or more counts. V is TRBV6-1 and J is TRBJ2-3, with D perhaps TRBD1 (6 bases). The CDR3 spans 12 residues. CDR1 and CDR2 from the germline V gene are MNHNS and SASEGT. The V gene lost 11 bases and the J gene lost 2 bases, with 11 bases spanning the gap. The CDR3 spells CAGQLDTDTQYF. For the CDR3, the DNA is TGTGCCGGACAGTTAGACACAGATACGCAGTATTTT.

This clone was picked up a small number of times. The chain is built from TRBV6-4 and TRBJ2-1; no definite D call. The CDR3 consists of 15 residues. Trimming removed 5 bases from V and 3 bases from J, with 14 bases in between. Germline V lookup: CDR1 MRHNA, CDR2 SNTAGT. The CDR3 region is CASSTDTFLYNEQFF. Here the CDR3 DNA reads TGTGCCAGCAGTACCGACACCTTCCTCTACAATGAGCAGTTCTTC.

Notes on this clone: Other nucleotide sequences from this sample produce the same CDR3. The V gene is TRBV29-1, the J gene TRBJ2-6; 7 nucleotides align to TRBD1. CDR1 and CDR2 (germline): SQVTM, ANQGSEA. The CDR3 is 14 residues long. After removal of 4 bases from V and 4 bases from J, the junction contained 4 bases not matched to a gene. The CDR3 region is CSVGTGSGANVLTF. The CDR3 nucleotides read TGCAGCGTTGGGACAGGTTCCGGGGCCAACGTCCTGACTTTC.

The CDR3 bases are TGTGCCAGCAGCTCCCAGGGCGGGGTCACTGAAGCTTTCTTT. This translates into CASSSQGGVTEAFF. This rearrangement joins TRBV7-9 to TRBJ1-1; tentative D call: TRBD1 (5 bases). The germline V gene encodes CDR1 SEHNR and CDR2 FQNEAQ (reference sequence). The V end lost 4 bases, the J end lost 4 bases, and 13 bases lay between the germline ends. This CDR3 has 14 amino acids.

This clone was counted between two and nine times. The rearrangement joins TRBV28 to TRBJ2-1, with 9 bases aligning to TRBD2. V gave up 5 bases and J gave up 10 bases; unmatched junction bases: 9. This CDR3 has 14 residues. The germline CDR1 and CDR2 sequences are MDHEN and SYDVKM. The CDR3 DNA sequence: TGTGCCAGCAGTAGGTCTAGCGGGATGGTAGAGCAGTTCTTC. This sequence encodes CASSRSSGMVEQFF. Complete variable domain (other parts from reference TRBV28 and TRBJ2-1): DVKVTQSSRYLVKRTGEKVFLECVQDMDHENMFWYRQDPGLGLRLIYFSYDVKMKEKGDIPEGYSVSREKKERFSLILESASTNQTSMYLCASSRSSGMVEQFFGPGTRLTVL.

This clone was detected many times. This chain connects TRBV7-2 to TRBJ1-2; D is possibly TRBD1 (6 bases). V lost 4 bases and J 7 bases, leaving 10 bases between the germline ends. Germline CDR1 reads SGHTA; CDR2 reads FQGNSA. There are 12 residues in the CDR3. The CDR3, as DNA: TGTGCCAGCAGCTCAGACAGGTTTGGCTACACCTTC. Translated, it gives CASSSDRFGYTF.

The V gene is TRBV27, the J gene TRBJ2-5; TRBD1 aligns across 7 bases. The CDR3 has 14 amino acids. Germline CDR1 and CDR2: MNHEY and SMNVEV (reference sequence). V lost 2 bases to trimming and J lost 7 bases; unmatched junction nucleotides: 7. The CDR3 DNA reads as TGTGCCAGCAGTTTACGACAGGGAGAGGGGACCCAGTACTTC. Translated, it gives CASSLRQGEGTQYF.

This clone was observed once. Different DNA sequences within this sample yield the same CDR3. The chain employs TRBV5-1 and TRBJ1-3; TRBD1 is a possible D gene (5 bases). The germline V gene has CDR1 SGHRS and CDR2 YFSETQ. This CDR3 spans 14 amino acids. V gave up 3 bases and J gave up 0 bases, with 7 bases separating them. The CDR3 here is CASSSGGSGNTIYF. In DNA, the CDR3 is TGCGCCAGCAGCTCCGGGGGCTCTGGAAACACCATATATTTT.

V usage is TRBV4-2 and J usage is TRBJ2-3, with a tentative D call TRBD2 (6 bases). V was pared by 0 bases and J by 6 bases, with 13 bases between. The CDR3 is made up of 15 amino acids. Germline V gene lookup returns CDR1 LGHNA and CDR2 YNFKEQ. CDR3 nucleotides: TGTGCCAGCAGCCAAGATGGGGCTAGCGTTGATACGCAGTATTTT. Translating gives CASSQDGASVDTQYF.

The rearrangement links TRBV5-1 to TRBJ2-5; D is possibly TRBD1 or TRBD2 (5 bases each). Trimming stripped 2 bases from V and 5 bases from J, with 13 bases between. Germline CDR1 is SGHRS and CDR2 is YFSETQ. The length of the CDR3 is 14 residues. CDR3: CASSFLRGRETQYF. The DNA for the CDR3 is TGCGCCAGCAGCTTCTTGAGGGGTCGCGAGACCCAGTACTTC.

The chain is built from TRBV28 and TRBJ2-4, with TRBD2 matching 7 bases. V trimming: 6 bases; J trimming: 6 bases; junction bases outside the gene matches: 8. Per the germline V gene, CDR1 is MDHEN and CDR2 is SYDVKM. The CDR3 is made up of 14 amino acids. The CDR3 loop reads CASSPGTTRNIQYF. For the CDR3, the DNA is TGTGCCAGCAGCCCCGGGACTACCCGAAACATTCAGTACTTC.

This chain uses TRBV20-1 with TRBJ2-4; D possibly matches TRBD1 or TRBD2 (5 bases each). The V gene lost 1 base and the J gene lost 9 bases, with 7 bases spanning the gap. In germline, CDR1 is DFQATT, CDR2 SNEGSKA (reference sequence). This CDR3 is 11 amino acids long. The CDR3 DNA follows: TGCAGTGCTAGAGCCGGGGCCATTCAGTACTTC. Its translation: CSARAGAIQYF.

This clone was counted a single time. V and J are TRBV2 and TRBJ2-6; 9 bases match TRBD1. The CDR3 consists of 18 residues. Germline trimming cut 4 bases from V and 3 bases from J; bases unmatched to any gene: 10. The germline V gene has CDR1 SNHLY and CDR2 FYNNEI. This chain's CDR3 is CASSVTRQGVSGANVLTF. Written as DNA, the CDR3 is TGTGCCAGCAGTGTGACGAGACAGGGGGTTAGTGGGGCCAACGTCCTGACTTTC.